This T cell receptor (beta chain) emerged from a study of T cells in Graves' hyperthyroidism and ophthalmopathy. Study-level results: Blood also contained most expanded thyroid clonotypes above 0.001. Ophthalmopathy got predicted by the model a median roughly 6.4 months before its onset.

V lost 5 bases to trimming and J lost 7 bases, with 14 bases between them. The germline V gene has CDR1 MDHEN and CDR2 SYDVKM. This CDR3 has 14 residues. Not enrolled were patients with uncontrolled infection, other autoimmune disease, pregnancy or lactation. Each 10 ml fresh peripheral blood draw supplied the PBMCs. Only a few counts were recorded for this clonotype. The antigen is not known. RNA transcripts served as the template for amplifying TCR beta CDR3 regions. First-round RT-PCR targeting the TCR CDR3 was performed with the HTBI primer set. TCRdb reprocessed the multiplex PCR reads via MiXCR and lists one record per CDR3 protein. The table records about 290,000 distinct CDR3 sequences, roughly 18% of them present only once.

J is TRBJ1-4 and V is TRBV28; TRBD1 might be the D (6 bases). Sequenced sample: blood. This TCR was recovered from a man between 50 and 59 years old with Graves' ophthalmopathy. DNA of the CDR3: TGTGCCAGCAGTCAACAGGGCGGGGCTGAAAAACTGTTTTTT. Translating gives CASSQQGGAEKLFF.